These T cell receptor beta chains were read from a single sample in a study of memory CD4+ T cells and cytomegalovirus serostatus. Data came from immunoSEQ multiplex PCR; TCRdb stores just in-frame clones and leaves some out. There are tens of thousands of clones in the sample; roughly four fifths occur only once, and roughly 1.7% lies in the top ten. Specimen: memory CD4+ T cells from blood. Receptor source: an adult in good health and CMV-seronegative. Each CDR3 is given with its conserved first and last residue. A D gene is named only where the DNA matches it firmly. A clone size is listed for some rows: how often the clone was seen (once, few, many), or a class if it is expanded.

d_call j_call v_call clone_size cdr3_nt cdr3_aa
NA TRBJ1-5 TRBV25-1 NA TGTGCCAGCAGTGACGCGACAGCCCCCAATCAGCCCCAGCATTTT CASSDATAPNQPQHF
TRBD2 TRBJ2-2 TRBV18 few TGTGCCAGCTCACCACTCCCTAGCGGGGAAACCGGGGAGCTGTTTTTT CASSPLPSGETGELFF
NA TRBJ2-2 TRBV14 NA TGTGCCAGCAGCCCACAGGCCACCGGGGAGCTGTTTTTT CASSPQATGELFF
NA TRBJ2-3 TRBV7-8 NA TGTGCCAGCAGCTTAGGGGTTAGCAGGGGCACAGATACGCAGTATTTT CASSLGVSRGTDTQYF
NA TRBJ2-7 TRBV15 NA TGTGCCACCAGCAGAGATGCAACGTCCTACGAGCAGTACTTC CATSRDATSYEQYF
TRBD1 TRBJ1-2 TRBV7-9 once TGTGCCAGCAGCCCTTTGACAGGGGCGACGGGAGGCTACACCTTC CASSPLTGATGGYTF
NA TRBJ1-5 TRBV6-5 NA TGTGCCAGCAGGATAAAAATCTATAGCAATCAGCCCCAGCATTTT CASRIKIYSNQPQHF
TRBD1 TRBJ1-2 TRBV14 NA TGTGCCAGCAGCTTCCAGGGGGCCAGAAACTATGGCTACACCTTC CASSFQGARNYGYTF
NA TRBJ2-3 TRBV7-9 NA TGTGCCAGCAGCTTAACCGGAGGGGGAGATACGCAGTATTTT CASSLTGGGDTQYF
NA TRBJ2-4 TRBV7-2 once TGTGCCAGCAGCTTAGGGGGGCGCAGGGACATTCAGTACTTC CASSLGGRRDIQYF
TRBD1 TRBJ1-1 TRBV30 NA TGTGCCTGGGGGGCCGTTACAGGGGGTGAAGCTTTCTTT CAWGAVTGGEAFF
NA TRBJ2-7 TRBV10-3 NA TGTGCCATCAGTGAGTCGACGCGAGCGGCGGGCGAGCAGTACTTC CAISESTRAAGEQYF
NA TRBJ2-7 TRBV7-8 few TGTGCCAGCAGCTTTAGGGACGGGCTCCCCGAGCAGTACTTC CASSFRDGLPEQYF
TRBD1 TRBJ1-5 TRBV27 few TGTGCCAGCAGGCGACAGGGTGGCGGCAATCAGCCCCAGCATTTT CASRRQGGGNQPQHF
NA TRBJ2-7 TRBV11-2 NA TGTGCCAGCAGCTTAACATACCTGGTGAACTTC CASSLTYLVNF
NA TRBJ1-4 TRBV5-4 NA TGTGCCAGCAGCTTTGGGGTAACTAATGAAAAACTGTTTTTT CASSFGVTNEKLFF
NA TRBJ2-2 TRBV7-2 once TGTGCCAGCAACGCGGCGGGTTACACCGGGGAGCTGTTTTTT CASNAAGYTGELFF
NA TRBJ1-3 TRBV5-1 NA TGCGCCAGCAGCTTGGATTTCTGGGACTCAGACCGGAGGTCTGGAAACACCATATATTTT CASSLDFWDSDRRSGNTIYF
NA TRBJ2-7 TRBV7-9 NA TGTGCCAGCAGCTTAGGGGGCTCCCCCTACGAGCAGTACTTC CASSLGGSPYEQYF
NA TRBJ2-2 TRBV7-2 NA TGTGCCAGCAGCTTGGGCGGCGGCACCGGGGAGCTGTTTTTT CASSLGGGTGELFF
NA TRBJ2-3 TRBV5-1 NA TGCGCCACCAACCAGGATAGCACAGATACGCAGTATTTT CATNQDSTDTQYF
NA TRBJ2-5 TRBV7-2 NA TGTGCCAGCAGCTGGGGTTCCCCGACGGACCTAGGGGAGACCCAGTACTTC CASSWGSPTDLGETQYF
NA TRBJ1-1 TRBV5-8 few TGTGCCAGCAGCTTGGGGACCACTACTGAAGCTTTCTTT CASSLGTTTEAFF
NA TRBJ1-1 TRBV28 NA TGTGCCAGCAGTTTTAGGGGTAGTTACACTGAAGCTTTCTTT CASSFRGSYTEAFF
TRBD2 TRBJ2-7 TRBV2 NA TGTGCCAGCAGTTCCCCCGGGGGGTCGTACGAGCAGTACTTC CASSSPGGSYEQYF
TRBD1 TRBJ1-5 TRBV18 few TGTGCCAGCTCACCAAAACAGGGGGAGGATCAGCCCCAGCATTTT CASSPKQGEDQPQHF
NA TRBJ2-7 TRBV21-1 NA TGTGCCAGCAGCAAAGTTAGGGCAGGGGCTTCCTACGAGCAGTACTTC CASSKVRAGASYEQYF
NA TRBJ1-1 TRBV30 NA TGTGCCTGGAGCCGGGCAGGCCTACGGAACACTGAAGCTTTCTTT CAWSRAGLRNTEAFF
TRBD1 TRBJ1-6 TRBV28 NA TGTGCCAGCGGGCAGGGGGCTGTTTCACCCCTCCACTTT CASGQGAVSPLHF
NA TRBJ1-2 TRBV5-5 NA TGTGCCAGCAGCTTCCCGGACAGCTATGGCTACACCTTC CASSFPDSYGYTF
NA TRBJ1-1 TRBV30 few TGTGCCTGGACGGCTGGGTCCTGGGGGAACAATGAAGCTTTCTTT CAWTAGSWGNNEAFF
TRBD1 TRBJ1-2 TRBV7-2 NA TGTGCCAGCAGCTTAGGGGACAGGGGTGTTGGTGGCTACACCTTC CASSLGDRGVGGYTF
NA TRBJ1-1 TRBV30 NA TGTGCCTGGGATGGGGGCACCTCCATGAACACTGAAGCTTTCTTT CAWDGGTSMNTEAFF
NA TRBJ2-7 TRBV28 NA TGTGCCATAGGGCCGGGGGAAGGGTACTTC CAIGPGEGYF
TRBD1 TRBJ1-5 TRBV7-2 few TGTGCCAGCAGCCTGACAGGGCCCCAGCCCCAGCATTTT CASSLTGPQPQHF
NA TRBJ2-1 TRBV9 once TGTGCCAGCAGCGTAGGCCTCAGCGGGCCTTCCTACAATGAGCAGTTCTTC CASSVGLSGPSYNEQFF
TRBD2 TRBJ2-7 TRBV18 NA TGTGCCAGCTCACCTCGAAGCGGGAGAGGGGACGAGCAGTACTTC CASSPRSGRGDEQYF
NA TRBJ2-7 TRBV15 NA TGTGCCACCAGAACAGGGACCTCCTACGAGCAGTACTTC CATRTGTSYEQYF
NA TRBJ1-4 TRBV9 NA TGTGCCAGCAGCGTAGGTCGGCGGGGGCTGAATGAAAAACTGTTTTTT CASSVGRRGLNEKLFF
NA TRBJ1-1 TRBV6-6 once TGTGCCAGTCTAAGGGACGGCCTCATGAACACTGAAGCTTTCTTT CASLRDGLMNTEAFF
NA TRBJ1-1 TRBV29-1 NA TGCAGCGTTGGACTGGGCAGAGACACTGAAGCTTTCTTT CSVGLGRDTEAFF
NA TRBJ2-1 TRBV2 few TGTGCCAGCAGTGAATGGGACACGGGGGTCAATGAGCAGTTCTTC CASSEWDTGVNEQFF
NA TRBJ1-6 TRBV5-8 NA TGTGCCAGCAGCTTCATTGGGGGAGACAGTGGTTCACCCCTCCACTTT CASSFIGGDSGSPLHF
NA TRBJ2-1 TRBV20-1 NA TGCAGTGCTTGGGGGGCCAATGAGCAGTTCTTC CSAWGANEQFF
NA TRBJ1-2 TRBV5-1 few TGCGCCAGCAGCTTGGGATCGGCCTATGGCTACACCTTC CASSLGSAYGYTF
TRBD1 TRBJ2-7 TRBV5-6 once TGTGCCAGCAGCTTAGTTGGACAGGGCTCCTACGAGCAGTACTTC CASSLVGQGSYEQYF
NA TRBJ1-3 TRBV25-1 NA TGTGCCAGCAGTCGGCAGGGTAACACCATATATTTT CASSRQGNTIYF
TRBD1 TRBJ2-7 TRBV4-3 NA TGCGCCAGCAGCCAAGATTTAGGGGACAGGGGTGTGTACTTC CASSQDLGDRGVYF
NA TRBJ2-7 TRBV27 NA TGTGCCAGCAGGTCTAAAGACAGTAAAACCTACGAGCAGTACTTC CASRSKDSKTYEQYF
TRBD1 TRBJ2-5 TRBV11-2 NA TGTGCCAGCAGCAGAGACAGGGGTGAGACCCAGTACTTC CASSRDRGETQYF
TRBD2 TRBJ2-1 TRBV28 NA TGTGCCAGCAGTCCTACTAGCGGGGGGCAGGATGAGCAGTTCTTC CASSPTSGGQDEQFF
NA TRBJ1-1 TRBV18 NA TGTGCCAGCTCACCGGACGTCCTTAATGAAGCTTTCTTT CASSPDVLNEAFF
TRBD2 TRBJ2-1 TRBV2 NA TGTGCCAGCAGCGGGACTAGCGGGAGTCATGAGCAGTTCTTC CASSGTSGSHEQFF
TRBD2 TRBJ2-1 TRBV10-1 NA TGCGCCAGCAGGGGGACTAGCGGGGTGCAGTTCTTC CASRGTSGVQFF
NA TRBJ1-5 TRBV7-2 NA TGTGCCAGCAGCTACCAACCGGGTCGGGGGGATCAGCCCCAGCATTTT CASSYQPGRGDQPQHF
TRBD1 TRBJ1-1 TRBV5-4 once TGTGCCAGCAGCTTGGGGACAGGGGGCTTAGGTTTTGAAGCTTTCTTT CASSLGTGGLGFEAFF
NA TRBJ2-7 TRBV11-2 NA TGTGCCAGCAGCTTAGCGACAGCCTCCTACGAGCAGTACTTC CASSLATASYEQYF
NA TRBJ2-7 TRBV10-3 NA TGTGCCATCAGTGACAGGGATGGCTCCTACGAGCAGTACTTC CAISDRDGSYEQYF
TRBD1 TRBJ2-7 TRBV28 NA TGTGCCAGCAGTTTTCAGGGGGTTAAGACCTACGAGCAGTACTTC CASSFQGVKTYEQYF